This T cell receptor beta chain is drawn from a study of blood T cells in healthy people across ages. A second roughly 6 to 12 cycle PCR used barcoded and J-beta primers. From the 5' RACE reads, TCRdb called clonotypes with MiXCR, one entry per CDR3 protein. The table shows 1,300,000 or so distinct CDR3 sequences, with around 55% occurring only once. J was trimmed by 4 bases and V by 5 bases; bases with no gene match: 9. This CDR3 is 15 amino acids long. Germline V CDR1 and CDR2: SGHVS, FQNEAQ. A few counts support this clonotype. The chain combines TRBV7-8 with TRBJ2-3; 7 nucleotides agree with TRBD1. The receptor's source is a man aged 18-30 years in good health. The sample taken for sequencing was blood. The CDR3 spells CASSMTGSFADTQYF. The CDR3 DNA reads as TGTGCCAGCAGCATGACAGGGAGTTTTGCAGATACGCAGTATTTT.